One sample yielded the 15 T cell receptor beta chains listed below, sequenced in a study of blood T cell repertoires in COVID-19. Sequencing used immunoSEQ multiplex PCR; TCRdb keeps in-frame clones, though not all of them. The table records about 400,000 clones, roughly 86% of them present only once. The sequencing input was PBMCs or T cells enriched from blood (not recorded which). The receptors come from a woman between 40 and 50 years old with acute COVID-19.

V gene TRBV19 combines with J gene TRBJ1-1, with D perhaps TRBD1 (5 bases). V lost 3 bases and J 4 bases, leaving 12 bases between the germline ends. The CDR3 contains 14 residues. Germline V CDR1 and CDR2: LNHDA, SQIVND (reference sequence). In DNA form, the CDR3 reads TGTGCCAGTAGTATTAATTCGGGGGTCACTGAAGCTTTCTTT. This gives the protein CASSINSGVTEAFF.

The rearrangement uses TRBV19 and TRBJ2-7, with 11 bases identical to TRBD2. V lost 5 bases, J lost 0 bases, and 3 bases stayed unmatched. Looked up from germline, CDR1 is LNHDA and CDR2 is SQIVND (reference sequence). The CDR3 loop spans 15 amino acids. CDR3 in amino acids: CASSQTSGDSYEQYF. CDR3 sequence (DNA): TGTGCCAGTAGTCAGACTAGCGGGGACTCCTACGAGCAGTACTTC.

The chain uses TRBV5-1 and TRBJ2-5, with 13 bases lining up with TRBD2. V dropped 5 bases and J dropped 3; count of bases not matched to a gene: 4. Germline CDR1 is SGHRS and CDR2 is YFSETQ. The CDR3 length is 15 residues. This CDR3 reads CASRMGTSGEETQYF. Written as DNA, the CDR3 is TGCGCCAGCAGGATGGGGACTAGCGGGGAAGAGACCCAGTACTTC.

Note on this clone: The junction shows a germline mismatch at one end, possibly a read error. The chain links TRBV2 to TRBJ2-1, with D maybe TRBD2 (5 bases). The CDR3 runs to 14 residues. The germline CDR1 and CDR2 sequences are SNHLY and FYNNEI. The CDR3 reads CAGSVGVVDNEQFF. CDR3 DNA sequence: TGTGCCGGCAGTGTCGGGGTCGTGGACAATGAGCAGTTCTTC.

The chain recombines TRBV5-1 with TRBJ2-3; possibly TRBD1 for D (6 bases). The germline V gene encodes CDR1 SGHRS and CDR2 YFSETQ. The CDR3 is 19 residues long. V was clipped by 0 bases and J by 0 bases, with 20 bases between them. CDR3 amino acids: CASSLESRWSGVSTDTQYF. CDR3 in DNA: TGCGCCAGCAGCTTGGAATCTAGGTGGTCAGGGGTTAGCACAGATACGCAGTATTTT.

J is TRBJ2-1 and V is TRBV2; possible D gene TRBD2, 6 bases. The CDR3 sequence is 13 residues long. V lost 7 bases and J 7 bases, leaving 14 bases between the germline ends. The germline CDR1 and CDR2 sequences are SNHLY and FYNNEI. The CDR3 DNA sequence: TGTGCCAGCAAAAGGACTACCCTTAATGAGCAGTTCTTC. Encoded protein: CASKRTTLNEQFF.

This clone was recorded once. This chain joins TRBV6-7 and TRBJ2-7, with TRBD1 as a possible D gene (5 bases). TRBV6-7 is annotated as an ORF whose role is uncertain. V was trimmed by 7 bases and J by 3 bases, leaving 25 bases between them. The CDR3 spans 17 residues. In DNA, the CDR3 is TGTGCCAGCAAATTTGGCAGGGCCCTCATCCCGCGCTACGAGCAGTACTTC. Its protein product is CASKFGRALIPRYEQYF.

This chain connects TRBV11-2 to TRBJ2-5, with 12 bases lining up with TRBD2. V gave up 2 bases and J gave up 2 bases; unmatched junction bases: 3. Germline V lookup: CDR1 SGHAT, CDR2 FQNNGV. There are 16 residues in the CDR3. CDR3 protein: CASSLRGLAGQETQYF. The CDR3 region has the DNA TGTGCCAGCAGCTTAAGGGGACTAGCGGGTCAAGAGACCCAGTACTTC.

The CDR3 DNA sequence: TGTGCCAGCAGCGTAGGTGGACTGCCGAACTATGGCTACACCTTC. Its protein product is CASSVGGLPNYGYTF. The genes are TRBV9 and TRBJ1-2; D is ambiguous. Per germline, CDR1 SGDLS and CDR2 YYNGEE. There are 15 residues in the CDR3. V was shortened by 0 bases and J by 2 bases, with 11 bases between the two germline ends.

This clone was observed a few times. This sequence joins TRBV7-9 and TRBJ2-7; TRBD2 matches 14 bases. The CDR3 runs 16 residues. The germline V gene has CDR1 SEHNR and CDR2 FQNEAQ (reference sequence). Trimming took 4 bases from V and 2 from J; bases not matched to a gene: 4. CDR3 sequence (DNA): TGTGCCAGCAGCTCGGGACTAGCGGGGGAGACCTACGAGCAGTACTTC. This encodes CASSSGLAGETYEQYF.

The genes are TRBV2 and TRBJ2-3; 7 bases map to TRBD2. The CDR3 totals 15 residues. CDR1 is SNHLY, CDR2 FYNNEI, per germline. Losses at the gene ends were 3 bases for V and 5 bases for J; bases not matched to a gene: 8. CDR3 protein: CASSDQAGFVDTQYF. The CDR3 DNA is TGTGCCAGCAGTGATCAAGCGGGGTTTGTAGATACGCAGTATTTT.

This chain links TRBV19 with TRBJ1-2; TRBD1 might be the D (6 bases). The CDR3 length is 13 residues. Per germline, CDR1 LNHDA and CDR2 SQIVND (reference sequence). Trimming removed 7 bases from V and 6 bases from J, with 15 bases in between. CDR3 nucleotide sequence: TGTGCCAGTACCGATACAGGGTACAATGGCTACACCTTC. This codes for CASTDTGYNGYTF.

CDR3 bases: TGTGCCAGCAGCCAACCGGACAGGGTGGGTGATGGCTACACCTTC. Amino acids: CASSQPDRVGDGYTF. The J gene is TRBJ1-2, the V gene TRBV3-1 (or the pseudogene TRBV3-2); 8 nucleotides agree with TRBD1. The length of the CDR3 is 15 residues. Germline CDR1 and CDR2: LGHDT and YNNKEL (reference sequence). Trimming took 2 bases from V and 6 from J; bases not matched to a gene: 8.

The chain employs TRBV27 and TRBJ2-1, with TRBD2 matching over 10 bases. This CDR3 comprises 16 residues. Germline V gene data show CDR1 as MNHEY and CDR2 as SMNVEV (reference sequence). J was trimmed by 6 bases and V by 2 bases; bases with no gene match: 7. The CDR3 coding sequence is TGTGCCAGCAGTTTACGGGAGCGGGGGGGCTCCAATGAGCAGTTCTTC. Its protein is CASSLRERGGSNEQFF.

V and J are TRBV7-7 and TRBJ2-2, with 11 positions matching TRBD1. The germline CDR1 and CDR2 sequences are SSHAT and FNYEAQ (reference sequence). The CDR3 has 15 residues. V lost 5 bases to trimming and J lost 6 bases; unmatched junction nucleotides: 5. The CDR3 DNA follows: TGTGCCAGCAGCCGCGGACAGGGGGCGGCCGGGGAGCTGTTTTTT. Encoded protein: CASSRGQGAAGELFF.